This entry lists 29 T cell receptor beta chains sequenced from one sample in a study of read filtering for tumor transcriptome and immune sequencing. From roughly 390 ng of RNA, a library with molecular barcoded alpha/delta and beta/gamma adaptors was made. TCRdb reprocessed the reads with MiXCR, giving one entry per CDR3 protein. Of some 120,000 distinct CDR3 sequences in the sample, 13% were seen once. Sequencing was performed on a population of CD138-negative cells sorted from bone marrow. The receptors originated from a donor aged 40 or over with multiple myeloma.

The chain carries TRBV10-3 and TRBJ2-5, with D unclear. The V end was cut by 0 bases, the J end by 7 bases, with 15 bases between. In germline, CDR1 is ENHRY, CDR2 SYGVKD. The CDR3 is made up of 15 amino acids. The CDR3 here is CAISESESHPGTQYF. The DNA for the CDR3 is TGTGCCATCAGTGAGTCGGAATCACACCCCGGGACCCAGTACTTC.

V and J are TRBV7-2 and TRBJ2-3; unclear D gene. The germline gives CDR1 SGHTA, CDR2 FQGNSA. The CDR3 length is 14 residues. V lost 1 base, J lost 1 base, and 6 bases lay in between. CDR3 in DNA: TGTGCCAGCAGCTTAGAGTGGGGCACAGATACGCAGTATTTT. This sequence encodes CASSLEWGTDTQYF.

This clonotype was observed at least ten times. The rearrangement joins TRBV7-2 to TRBJ1-1; D unresolved. The CDR3 contains 17 residues. Germline CDR1 reads SGHTA; CDR2 reads FQGNSA. V was pared by 4 bases and J by 1 base, with 19 bases between. The CDR3 coding sequence is TGTGCCAGCAGCTCGCCTAGAGGTTCGATTTCGAACACTGAAGCTTTCTTT. Residues: CASSSPRGSISNTEAFF.

As for this clonotype: One end of the junction is discordant with germline, which a read error may explain. This rearrangement joins TRBV7-6 to TRBJ2-7, with D possibly called TRBD1 or TRBD2 (6 bases each). The CDR3 is 14 residues long. The V gene's germline CDR1 is SGHVS and CDR2 FNYEAQ. The DNA of the CDR3 is TGTGCCAGCAGCCCAGAGGGGGGTCCCTACGAGCAGCACTTC. Amino acid sequence: CASSPEGGPYEQHF. The variable domain in full, with the rest retrieved from reference TRBV7-6 and TRBJ2-7, is GAGVSQSPRYKVTKRGQDVALRCDPISGHVSLYWYRQALGQGPEFLTYFNYEAQQDKSGLPNDRFSAERPEGSISTLTIQRTEQRDSAMYRCASSPEGGPYEQHFGPGTRLTVT.

This clonotype showed up many times. The DNA for the CDR3 is TGTGCCAGCAGTGTGGACAGGGAAAAACTGTTTTTT. This encodes CASSVDREKLFF. This sequence joins TRBV6-1 and TRBJ1-4; 7 bases align to TRBD1. The germline gives CDR1 MNHNS, CDR2 SASEGT. The V segment lost 4 bases and the J segment 8 bases; nucleotides outside the gene matches: 1. This CDR3 region has 12 residues.

J is TRBJ2-1 and V is TRBV21-1. TRBV21-1 is a pseudogene segment. The CDR3 is 14 amino acids. The CDR3 spells CASTESSSYNEQFF. The CDR3 DNA is TGTGCCAGCACCGAGTCTAGCTCCTACAATGAGCAGTTCTTC.

Note on this clonotype: A much larger clone lies one base from this, so it may be a read error. The J gene is TRBJ1-2, the V gene TRBV5-1, with 9 nucleotides matching TRBD1. The V segment lost 3 bases and the J segment 9 bases; nucleotides outside the gene matches: 6. This CDR3 contains 13 residues. The V gene's germline CDR1 is SGHRS and CDR2 YFSETQ. CDR3 region: CASSSRTGASYTF. In DNA, the CDR3 is TGCGCCAGCAGCTCCAGGACAGGGGCGAGCTACACCTTC.

This clonotype occurred many times. The chain joins TRBV5-1 to TRBJ1-1; unclear D gene. Germline V gene sequence: CDR1 SGHRS, CDR2 YFSETQ. CDR3 size: 15 residues. V shed 4 bases and J shed 0 bases, with 13 bases lying between them. The CDR3 loop is CASSGTSGVNTEAFF. In DNA form, the CDR3 reads TGCGCCAGCAGCGGCACGTCCGGCGTGAACACTGAAGCTTTCTTT.

In this sample, this clonotype turned up many times. This chain joins TRBV6-2 or TRBV6-3 and TRBJ2-1; D ambiguous. V was shortened by 0 bases and J by 3 bases, with 6 bases between the two germline ends. Germline-derived CDR1 and CDR2 are MNHEY and SVGEGT. This CDR3 contains 14 residues. CDR3 sequence: CASSYSGLYNEQFF. The CDR3 nucleotides are TGTGCCAGCAGTTACTCGGGCCTCTACAATGAGCAGTTCTTC.

The sample holds a few counts of this clonotype. The V and J genes are TRBV10-3 and TRBJ2-3; TRBD2 aligns across 10 bases. V trimming: 3 bases; J trimming: 4 bases; junction bases outside the gene matches: 19. From germline, CDR1 is ENHRY and CDR2 SYGVKD. The CDR3 loop spans 20 amino acids. The CDR3 protein is CAISEVLAGGPNGLSDTQYF. The DNA for the CDR3 is TGTGCCATCAGTGAAGTATTAGCGGGGGGTCCGAATGGTCTCTCAGATACGCAGTATTTT.

This clonotype has more than one count but fewer than ten. This chain uses TRBV12-3 or TRBV12-4 with TRBJ2-3, with 10 positions matching TRBD2. The V gene end was trimmed by 6 bases and the J gene end by 0 bases; junction bases not matched to a gene: 12. The CDR3 is made up of 18 amino acids. CDR3 amino acids: CASSLRKGLAASTDTQYF. In DNA, the CDR3 is TGTGCCAGCAGCCTAAGAAAAGGACTAGCGGCTAGCACAGATACGCAGTATTTT.

This chain joins TRBV20-1 and TRBJ2-5; D is possibly TRBD1 or TRBD2 (6 bases each). The germline V and J ends were trimmed by 3 bases and 5 bases, with 19 bases remaining between them. The CDR3 length is 15 residues. Germline lookup yields CDR1 DFQATT and CDR2 SNEGSKA (reference sequence). CDR3 bases: TGCAGTGCTAGGGCGTACTGGGGGGCAGGGGAGACCCAGTACTTC. Protein sequence: CSARAYWGAGETQYF.

The CDR3 DNA reads TGTGCCAGTAGACAGGGGGGCACTCCTGGCTACACCTTC. This codes for CASRQGGTPGYTF. V usage is TRBV19 and J usage is TRBJ1-2; 8 bases are a match to TRBD1. Unmatched junction bases numbered 7, after V lost 6 bases and J lost 7 bases. Per the germline V gene, CDR1 is LNHDA and CDR2 is SQIVND (reference sequence). This CDR3 is built from 13 residues.

This clonotype occurred many times. The V call is TRBV29-1, the J call TRBJ1-1; D is unresolved. The V gene lost 0 bases and the J gene lost 0 bases, with 11 bases spanning the gap. The CDR3 sequence is 15 residues long. Germline-derived CDR1 and CDR2 are SQVTM and ANQGSEA. The CDR3 sequence: CSVEDPRRMNTEAFF. CDR3 DNA: TGCAGCGTTGAAGATCCGCGGAGAATGAACACTGAAGCTTTCTTT. Full variable domain (outside the CDR3, taken from reference TRBV29-1 and TRBJ1-1): SAVISQKPSRDICQRGTSLTIQCQVDSQVTMMFWYRQQPGQSLTLIATANQGSEATYESGFVIDKFPISRPNLTFSTLTVSNMSPEDSSIYLCSVEDPRRMNTEAFFGQGTRLTVV.

In the case of this clonotype: A read error is possible here, since a much larger clone lies one base away. The chain is built from TRBV18 and TRBJ2-4; tentative D call: TRBD1 (6 bases). CDR1 KGHSH and CDR2 LQKENI come from the germline V gene. This CDR3 spans 14 amino acids. V was cut by 3 bases and J by 5 bases, with 11 bases left in between. The CDR3 spells CASSPDRSENIQYF. The CDR3 DNA follows: TGTGCCAGCTCACCCGACAGGTCCGAAAACATTCAGTACTTC.

This clonotype came up many times. V usage is TRBV29-1 and J usage is TRBJ2-3, with 8 bases matching TRBD1. The CDR3 contains 14 residues. The germline V gene encodes CDR1 SQVTM and CDR2 ANQGSEA. V shed 4 bases and J 1 base; nucleotides not matched to a gene: 4. The CDR3 nucleotides are TGCAGCGTTGGGAAGGGACAGGGCACAGATACGCAGTATTTT. Its protein product is CSVGKGQGTDTQYF.

This clonotype was detected many times. This chain uses TRBV6-5 with TRBJ1-5, with D possibly TRBD1 on 5 matching bases. Germline V gene lookup returns CDR1 MNHEY and CDR2 SVGAGI. The CDR3 has 15 residues. The ends were cut back, 0 bases at V and 6 bases at J, with 12 bases in the middle. The CDR3 bases are TGTGCCAGCAGTTACTCGTTAGGGGCTGGTCAGCCCCAGCATTTT. Protein sequence: CASSYSLGAGQPQHF.

Ten or more counts support this clonotype. CDR3 sequence (DNA): TGTGCCAGCAGTTACTCGAGTAGCGGTGTTATCAATGAGCAGTTCTTC. Encoded protein: CASSYSSSGVINEQFF. The gene calls are TRBV6-6 and TRBJ2-1; D is possibly TRBD2 (6 bases). This CDR3 is 16 amino acids long. Germline V gene data show CDR1 as MNHNY and CDR2 as SVGAGI (reference sequence). Trimming removed 0 bases from V and 6 bases from J, with 15 bases in between.

This clonotype appeared many times. V gene TRBV29-1 combines with J gene TRBJ2-2, with D maybe TRBD2 (7 bases). Trimming took 6 bases from V and 5 from J, leaving 19 bases between them. Germline-derived CDR1 and CDR2 are SQVTM and ANQGSEA. CDR3 length: 15 amino acids. CDR3 nucleotides: TGCAGCGTGACGCCTAGCGGAGGGGGTACCGGGGAGCTGTTTTTT. It yields the protein CSVTPSGGGTGELFF.

This clonotype showed up many times. The chain joins TRBV7-2 to TRBJ2-1; D possibly matches TRBD1 or TRBD2 (5 bases each). Trimming stripped 5 bases from V and 0 bases from J, with 11 bases between. Germline values: CDR1 SGHTA, CDR2 FQGNSA. The CDR3 sequence is 15 residues long. DNA for the CDR3: TGTGCCAGCAGCCCGCTGGGGGTCTCCTACAATGAGCAGTTCTTC. Its protein is CASSPLGVSYNEQFF.

Notes on this clonotype: A much larger clonotype is one base distant, so this may be a read error. The V call is TRBV9, the J call TRBJ2-7; a possible D gene is TRBD1 (6 bases). Trimming pared 4 bases from V and 6 bases from J, leaving 26 bases between. This CDR3 comprises 17 residues. Looked up from germline, CDR1 is SGDLS and CDR2 is YYNGEE. As DNA, the CDR3 is TGTGCCAGCAGCCCCCACCCTGCCGGGACATCTAACTCCGAGCAGTACTTC. The encoded protein is CASSPHPAGTSNSEQYF. Drawing the rest from reference TRBV9 and TRBJ2-7, the complete variable domain is DSGVTQTPKHLITATGQRVTLRCSPRSGDLSVYWYQQSLDQGLQFLIQYYNGEERAKGNILERFSAQQFPDLHSELNLSSLELGDSALYFCASSPHPAGTSNSEQYFGPGTRLTVT.

This clonotype came up many times. The gene calls are TRBV6-5 and TRBJ2-7; TRBD1 might be the D (7 bases). The germline V and J ends were trimmed by 4 bases and 2 bases, with 18 bases remaining between them. Germline V CDR1 and CDR2: MNHEY, SVGAGI. The CDR3 totals 16 residues. In DNA, the CDR3 is TGTGCCAGCAGTTTAGACCAGGGGGGTGGAACCTACGAGCAGTACTTC. Protein product: CASSLDQGGGTYEQYF.

This sequence joins TRBV6-6 and TRBJ2-2; TRBD2 is a possible D gene (6 bases). The CDR3 is made up of 19 amino acids. With 10 bases removed from V and 6 bases from J, the gap between germline ends came to 33 bases. In germline, CDR1 is MNHNY, CDR2 SVGAGI (reference sequence). The CDR3 spells CANPPWDGSPKVVAGELFF. The CDR3 bases are TGTGCCAACCCCCCCTGGGACGGGAGTCCTAAGGTAGTGGCCGGGGAGCTGTTTTTT.

This clonotype was seen repeatedly, ten times or more. The chain links TRBV5-6 to TRBJ2-1; 13 positions match TRBD2. Germline values: CDR1 SGHDT, CDR2 YYEEEE. J lost 4 bases, V lost 6 bases, and 7 bases had no gene match. The CDR3 covers 16 residues. The CDR3 DNA is TGTGCCAGCATCCGGGCGGGACTAGCGGGGTACAATGAGCAGTTCTTC. It yields the protein CASIRAGLAGYNEQFF.

This clonotype was recorded at least ten times. This chain connects TRBV5-1 to TRBJ2-1; 14 bases map to TRBD2. Trimming took 4 bases from V and 3 from J; bases not matched to a gene: 12. The CDR3 length is 19 residues. Germline values: CDR1 SGHRS, CDR2 YFSETQ. CDR3 in amino acids: CASSVGLAGGHQIYNEQFF. CDR3 DNA: TGCGCCAGCAGCGTTGGACTAGCGGGGGGTCATCAAATCTACAATGAGCAGTTCTTC.

Notes on this clonotype: The junction shows a germline mismatch at one end, possibly a read error. The rearrangement uses TRBV2 and TRBJ2-3; 8 positions agree with TRBD2. In germline, CDR1 is SNHLY, CDR2 FYNNEI. CDR3 length equals 15 residues. CDR3 DNA: TGTGTCAGCAGTGACGGGACTAGAAGGACAGATACGCAGTATTTT. This gives the protein CVSSDGTRRTDTQYF.

At least ten counts were recorded for this clonotype. V usage is TRBV20-1 and J usage is TRBJ2-7; 10 bases are shared with TRBD1. The germline V gene encodes CDR1 DFQATT and CDR2 SNEGSKA (reference sequence). J gave up 2 bases and V 5 bases, and 3 bases lay outside the gene matches. This CDR3 is 13 amino acids long. CDR3: CSAGTGATYEQYF. CDR3 bases: TGCAGTGCTGGGACAGGGGCTACCTACGAGCAGTACTTC.

This clonotype has a handful of counts. V and J are TRBV7-2 and TRBJ1-3; D unresolved. Germline values: CDR1 SGHTA, CDR2 FQGNSA. Trimming took off 0 bases at V and 0 bases at J, with 6 bases between the two ends. The CDR3 sequence is 15 residues long. CDR3 nucleotides: TGTGCCAGCAGCTTAGCCTCCAGCTCTGGAAACACCATATATTTT. Its protein is CASSLASSSGNTIYF.

This clonotype has a handful of counts. The chain couples TRBV7-8 to TRBJ2-7; 7 bases agree with TRBD2. V was clipped by 6 bases and J by 7 bases; unmatched bases: 9. Germline V CDR1 and CDR2: SGHVS, FQNEAQ. The CDR3 has 13 residues. CDR3 loop: CASRYNYGGEQYF. The DNA of the CDR3 is TGTGCCAGCAGATACAACTACGGGGGGGAGCAGTACTTC.